These 15 T cell receptor beta chains were sequenced from one sample in a study of T cell responses to AZD1222 COVID-19 vaccine. Using immunoSEQ multiplex PCR, the repertoire was profiled, and TCRdb retains in-frame clones only, with some absent. The profile shows 170,000 or so clones, approximately 86% of them singletons. Sample: peripheral blood, taken on day 0 of AZD1222 vaccination. The receptors derive from an adult in good health.

The chain uses TRBV30 and TRBJ2-2; the match to TRBD2 covers 10 bases. The CDR3 extends over 16 amino acids. J gave up 2 bases and V 2 bases, and 5 bases lay outside the gene matches. Germline V lookup: CDR1 GTSNPN, CDR2 SVGIG (reference sequence). CDR3 sequence: CAWSRLAGGNTGELFF. CDR3 bases: TGTGCCTGGAGTAGGTTAGCGGGAGGAAACACCGGGGAGCTGTTTTTT.

The chain links TRBV7-2 to TRBJ1-4, with 8 nucleotides matching TRBD1. This CDR3 contains 15 residues. Germline V lookup: CDR1 SGHTA, CDR2 FQGNSA. V was pared by 5 bases and J by 0 bases, with 2 bases of the junction left unmatched. The CDR3 region has the DNA TGTGCCAGCAGCGGACAGGGAGCAACTAATGAAAAACTGTTTTTT. This codes for CASSGQGATNEKLFF.

J is TRBJ2-7 and V is TRBV11-3, with a possible D match to TRBD2 (6 bases). The CDR3 has 15 residues. The germline CDR1 and CDR2 sequences are SGHNT and YENEEA. Trimming took 1 base from V and 0 from J, leaving 10 bases between them. The CDR3 DNA follows: TGTGCCAGCAGCTTAGGTGGGGAGGCCTCCTACGAGCAGTACTTC. Translation: CASSLGGEASYEQYF.

The chain has TRBV13 and TRBJ2-6; D is uncertain. Germline V gene sequence: CDR1 PRHDT, CDR2 FYEKMQ (reference sequence). The ends were cut back, 5 bases at V and 2 bases at J, with 10 bases in the middle. CDR3 length equals 15 residues. CDR3 sequence: CASSRKGTGANVLTF. The CDR3 DNA reads TGTGCCAGCAGCAGAAAGGGAACTGGGGCCAACGTCCTGACTTTC.

This clone was counted once. The chain combines TRBV2 with TRBJ2-7, with 9 bases matching TRBD1. Germline V gene sequence: CDR1 SNHLY, CDR2 FYNNEI. The CDR3 contains 15 residues. V lost 6 bases to trimming and J lost 1 base; unmatched junction nucleotides: 7. The CDR3: CASSTGGSRSYEQYF. The CDR3 DNA reads as TGTGCCAGCAGCACAGGGGGCTCGCGATCCTACGAGCAGTACTTC.

The chain is built from TRBV20-1 and TRBJ1-5, with 10 bases that match TRBD1. CDR1 is DFQATT, CDR2 SNEGSKA, per germline (reference sequence). The V segment lost 3 bases and the J segment 5 bases; nucleotides outside the gene matches: 7. The CDR3 totals 15 residues. CDR3 in amino acids: CSASLSGTGDQPQHF. The CDR3 region has the DNA TGCAGTGCTAGTCTGTCCGGGACAGGGGATCAGCCCCAGCATTTT.

This rearrangement joins TRBV6-5 to TRBJ2-1, with 7 nucleotides matching TRBD2. The CDR3 extends over 13 amino acids. V lost 4 bases and J lost 6; bases outside the gene matches: 3. Germline V gene lookup returns CDR1 MNHEY and CDR2 SVGAGI. DNA of the CDR3: TGTGCCAGCAGTTCGGCGGGAGTCAATGAGCAGTTCTTC. As protein: CASSSAGVNEQFF.

In this sample, this clone turned up once. The rearrangement joins TRBV6-1 to TRBJ2-5, with D perhaps matching TRBD1 or TRBD2 (5 bases each). Trimming removed 0 bases at V and 4 bases at J, with 21 bases between. The V gene's germline CDR1 is MNHNS and CDR2 SASEGT. The CDR3 consists of 18 residues. The CDR3 DNA follows: TGTGCCAGCAGTGAAGCGCTTCGTGGGACCGGCCCCAGAGAGACCCAGTACTTC. This translates into CASSEALRGTGPRETQYF.

The gene calls are TRBV30 and TRBJ2-7; 8 nucleotides match TRBD2. The CDR3 contains 14 residues. CDR1 is GTSNPN, CDR2 SVGIG, per germline (reference sequence). V shed 4 bases and J 5 bases; nucleotides not matched to a gene: 10. CDR3 region: CAWTSGTSKDEQYF. CDR3 coding DNA: TGTGCCTGGACCTCCGGGACTAGTAAGGACGAGCAGTACTTC.

The CDR3 DNA is TGTGCCAGCAGTTCCTGGGGGGGCATGACTTCTGAAGCTTTCTTT. It yields the protein CASSSWGGMTSEAFF. The V call is TRBV27, the J call TRBJ1-1; possible D gene TRBD1, 6 bases. Trimming pared 4 bases from V and 6 bases from J, leaving 18 bases between. Germline V gene sequence: CDR1 MNHEY, CDR2 SMNVEV (reference sequence). CDR3 length: 15 amino acids.

V is TRBV19 and J is TRBJ1-5; tentatively, D is TRBD1 (6 bases). The CDR3 contains 13 residues. CDR1 is LNHDA and CDR2 is SQIVND in the germline V gene (reference sequence). V was clipped by 7 bases and J by 7 bases, with 14 bases between them. For the CDR3, the DNA is TGTGCCAGTAACATGGGGGCAAGGCAGCCCCAGCATTTT. As protein: CASNMGARQPQHF.

The chain couples TRBV18 to TRBJ1-2; 12 positions match TRBD1. The CDR3 contains 17 residues. Germline values: CDR1 KGHSH, CDR2 LQKENI. Losses at the gene ends were 5 bases for V and 4 bases for J; bases not matched to a gene: 11. CDR3 nucleotides: TGTGCCAGCTCAGTTTCCGGGACAGGGGGCCCCTCCTATGGCTACACCTTC. Translating gives CASSVSGTGGPSYGYTF.

V is TRBV7-2 and J is TRBJ1-2; 7 bases are shared with TRBD1. Germline V gives CDR1 SGHTA, CDR2 FQGNSA. This CDR3 has 14 residues. The trim removed 8 bases at V and 12 bases at J, leaving 18 bases unmatched. For the CDR3, the DNA is TGTGCCAGCGGTCCCCAGGGGGTTTACTTGGAGGACACCTTC. Translated, it gives CASGPQGVYLEDTF.

The chain uses TRBV30 and TRBJ1-6, with D hard to call. Germline V CDR1 and CDR2: GTSNPN, SVGIG (reference sequence). This CDR3 is built from 15 residues. The ends were cut back, 0 bases at V and 7 bases at J, with 13 bases in the middle. The CDR3 region has the DNA TGTGCCTGGAGTGTACTCGGATCCTCAAATTCACCCCTCCACTTT. Translated: CAWSVLGSSNSPLHF.

CDR3 coding DNA: TGTGCCAGCAGCCCCCGGGTTCGAGGGAGAGGTTTTACCAATGAGCAGTTCTTC. As protein: CASSPRVRGRGFTNEQFF. The chain has TRBV11-2 and TRBJ2-1; maybe TRBD2 (5 bases). Germline loops: CDR1 SGHAT, CDR2 FQNNGV. Trimming removed 5 bases at V and 6 bases at J, with 26 bases between. This CDR3 region has 18 residues.